Each of the 2 T cell receptor beta chains below was sequenced from the same sample in a study of cytomegalovirus exposure and HLA in healthy donors. Primers: 60 Vbeta forward and 13 Jbeta reverse. Method: immunoSEQ multiplex PCR; TCRdb's copy keeps in-frame clones and lacks some. The repertoire has roughly 99,000 clones, around 67% of them found once; the top ten carry 12% to 15%. Sequencing input: PBMCs. These receptors were collected from a woman between 40 and 55 years old in good health and CMV-seropositive.

In regard to this clone: This CDR3 is also generated by other DNA sequences in the sample. This chain links TRBV6-1 with TRBJ2-7; maybe TRBD1 (5 bases). Germline V lookup: CDR1 MNHNS, CDR2 SASEGT. The V end was cut by 4 bases, the J end by 2 bases, with 9 bases between. The CDR3 totals 13 residues. This CDR3 is CASSVTATYEQYF. The CDR3 DNA reads as TGTGCCAGCAGTGTGACAGCTACCTACGAGCAGTACTTC.

The rearrangement uses TRBV7-9 and TRBJ1-2; tentative D call: TRBD1 (6 bases). Germline loops: CDR1 SEHNR, CDR2 FQNEAQ (reference sequence). V was cut by 8 bases and J by 9 bases, with 16 bases left in between. CDR3 length: 12 amino acids. This CDR3 reads CASAQGKTSYTF. CDR3 DNA sequence: TGTGCCAGCGCCCAGGGGAAGACAAGCTACACCTTC.